Presented here are 28 T cell receptor beta chains from one specimen sequenced in a study of OX40 agonist ivuxolimab in advanced cancers. Generated by immunoSEQ multiplex PCR, the TCRdb table keeps only in-frame clones and is missing some. The profile covers 15,000 to 20,000 clones, with around nine tenths appearing a single time and about 30% taken by the ten largest. Here the sequenced sample was CD4+ or CD8+ T cells sorted from blood, taken in a trial of the OX40 agonist ivuxolimab. Receptors were obtained from an adult with an advanced solid tumor such as melanoma, head and neck, liver or kidney cancer.

The V and J genes are TRBV19 and TRBJ2-4, with TRBD1 as a possible D gene (5 bases). Trimming shortened V by 5 bases and J by 0 bases, and 17 bases separated the two germline ends. This CDR3 has 17 residues. CDR1 and CDR2 (germline): LNHDA, SQIVND (reference sequence). The CDR3: CASSVLDSYLAKNIQYF. Here the CDR3 DNA reads TGTGCCAGTAGTGTCCTAGACAGTTATTTAGCCAAAAACATTCAGTACTTC.

The chain carries TRBV13 and TRBJ2-3, with a weak D call TRBD2 (6 bases). The germline V and J ends were trimmed by 2 bases and 0 bases, with 21 bases remaining between them. This CDR3 spans 19 amino acids. Germline V gene lookup returns CDR1 PRHDT and CDR2 FYEKMQ (reference sequence). The CDR3 bases are TGTGCCAGCAGCTTACGTATCCTACCGTTAGCGGTGAGCACAGATACGCAGTATTTT. Its protein is CASSLRILPLAVSTDTQYF.

V is TRBV7-9 and J is TRBJ2-5; D unclear. V dropped 1 base and J dropped 1 base, with 1 base sitting between them. The germline V gene encodes CDR1 SEHNR and CDR2 FQNEAQ (reference sequence). CDR3 length equals 12 residues. The chain's CDR3 is CASSLGQETQYF. The CDR3 DNA follows: TGTGCCAGCAGCTTAGGCCAAGAGACCCAGTACTTC. Combining the CDR3 with reference TRBV7-9 and TRBJ2-5 gives the whole variable domain DTGVSQNPRHKITKRGQNVTFRCDPISEHNRLYWYRQTLGQGPEFLTYFQNEAQLEKSRLLSDRFSAERPKGSFSTLEIQRTEQGDSAMYLCASSLGQETQYFGPGTRLLVL.

This clone was recorded only once. The chain joins TRBV21-1 to TRBJ2-5; the table's D gene call, TRBD2, was not cross checked with the DNA. The J call is in doubt because the DNA end fits TRBJ2-7 better. TRBV21-1 is described as a pseudogene. The CDR3 covers 16 residues. Here the CDR3 DNA reads TGTGCCAGCAGCATTGCAAGGAGGGGAGGCCCGCGCGAGCAGTACTTC. Its translation: CASSIARRGGPREQYF.

V and J are TRBV18 and TRBJ1-5; tentatively, D is TRBD1 (6 bases). Looked up from germline, CDR1 is KGHSH and CDR2 is LQKENI. Trimming took off 4 bases at V and 5 bases at J, with 12 bases between the two ends. The CDR3 is made up of 14 amino acids. In DNA form, the CDR3 reads TGTGCCAGCTCACAGGGGGGCTTGGATCAGCCCCAGCATTTT. It translates to CASSQGGLDQPQHF.

This clone was detected once. The rearrangement uses TRBV5-4 and TRBJ2-7; no definite D call. Germline CDR1 and CDR2: SGHNT and YYREEE (reference sequence). The length of the CDR3 is 12 residues. Deletions cut 4 bases from V and 2 bases from J, with 7 bases between. The CDR3 protein is CASSGVTYEQYF. The CDR3 DNA is TGTGCCAGCAGCGGGGTGACCTACGAGCAGTACTTC. The full variable domain, completed using reference TRBV5-4 and TRBJ2-7, is ETGVTQSPTHLIKTRGQQVTLRCSSQSGHNTVSWYQQALGQGPQFIFQYYREEENGRGNFPPRFSGLQFPNYSSELNVNALELDDSALYLCASSGVTYEQYFGPGTRLTVT.

The chain joins TRBV4-3 to TRBJ1-1; TRBD1 aligns across 12 bases. Trimming took 0 bases from V and 7 from J; bases not matched to a gene: 6. Germline-derived CDR1 and CDR2 are LGHNA and YSLEER. The CDR3 sequence is 16 residues long. CDR3 sequence: CASSQDSGTGGFEAFF. CDR3 nucleotide sequence: TGCGCCAGCAGCCAAGATTCTGGGACAGGGGGCTTTGAAGCTTTCTTT.

The chain combines TRBV14 with TRBJ2-1; D is ambiguous. V was shortened by 4 bases and J by 0 bases, with 13 bases between the two germline ends. CDR1 is SGHDN, CDR2 FVKESK, per germline. This CDR3 spans 16 amino acids. The chain's CDR3 is CASSLLVANSYNEQFF. Written as DNA, the CDR3 is TGTGCCAGCAGCCTTCTAGTCGCAAACTCCTACAATGAGCAGTTCTTC.

The V call is TRBV4-1, the J call TRBJ2-7; no definite D call. V shed 0 bases and J shed 0 bases, with 15 bases lying between them. Germline CDR1 is MGHRA and CDR2 is YSYEKL. The length of the CDR3 is 17 residues. CDR3 DNA sequence: TGCGCCAGCAGCCAAGATGAATCTGGGTCACGCTCCTACGAGCAGTACTTC. Protein: CASSQDESGSRSYEQYF.

V and J are TRBV7-3 and TRBJ2-7; D remains unclear. Trimming pared 2 bases from V and 3 bases from J, leaving 2 bases between. Germline CDR1 is SGHTA and CDR2 is FQGTGA. This CDR3 comprises 11 residues. The DNA for the CDR3 is TGTGCCAGCAGCTTATACTACGAGCAGTACTTC. It encodes CASSLYYEQYF.

The CDR3 sequence is CASSLAGSTDTQYF. CDR3 nucleotides: TGCGCCAGCAGCTTAGCGGGAAGCACAGATACGCAGTATTTT. The chain joins TRBV5-1 to TRBJ2-3, with 7 bases identical to TRBD2. The germline V gene encodes CDR1 SGHRS and CDR2 YFSETQ. The V segment lost 2 bases and the J segment 0 bases; nucleotides outside the gene matches: 0. The CDR3 is 14 residues long.

The chain carries TRBV7-2 and TRBJ2-7; TRBD2 aligns across 8 bases. V lost 5 bases to trimming and J lost 2 bases; unmatched junction nucleotides: 8. CDR1 is SGHTA, CDR2 FQGNSA, per germline. This CDR3 is built from 15 residues. The CDR3 reads CASSETGLVPYEQYF. The CDR3 region has the DNA TGTGCCAGCAGCGAAACGGGACTAGTACCCTACGAGCAGTACTTC.

This clone was seen only a few times. V is TRBV7-6 and J is TRBJ2-1; 9 bases are a match to TRBD2. Germline trimming cut 1 base from V and 6 bases from J; bases unmatched to any gene: 16. This CDR3 is built from 19 residues. Germline V gene data show CDR1 as SGHVS and CDR2 as FNYEAQ. CDR3 DNA: TGTGCCAGCAGCTTAGGGCGGAGTCTAGCGGGATCAAGTGGCAATGAGCAGTTCTTC. Amino acid sequence: CASSLGRSLAGSSGNEQFF.

The chain joins TRBV28 to TRBJ2-1, with no clear D. The CDR3 runs 16 residues. Germline-derived CDR1 and CDR2 are MDHEN and SYDVKM. V gave up 5 bases and J gave up 0 bases, with 14 bases separating them. CDR3 bases: TGTGCCAGCAGTCCCAGACTCTCACCCTCCTACAATGAGCAGTTCTTC. It encodes CASSPRLSPSYNEQFF.

CDR3 in amino acids: CASSLAEARSPNYGYTF. The CDR3 DNA reads TGCGCCAGCAGCTTGGCGGAGGCACGGAGCCCTAACTATGGCTACACCTTC. The genes are TRBV5-1 and TRBJ1-2; D remains ambiguous. The V and J ends lost 0 bases and 0 bases respectively, with 15 bases between them. Germline V gene data show CDR1 as SGHRS and CDR2 as YFSETQ. CDR3 size: 17 residues. Looking up the rest from reference TRBV5-1 and TRBJ1-2 gives the full variable domain: KAGVTQTPRYLIKTRGQQVTLSCSPISGHRSVSWYQQTPGQGLQFLFEYFSETQRNKGNFPGRFSGRQFSNSRSEMNVSTLELGDSALYLCASSLAEARSPNYGYTFGSGTRLTVV.

The V gene is TRBV7-8, the J gene TRBJ2-5; TRBD2 might be the D (5 bases). The CDR3 spans 16 residues. Between the trimmed V and J ends, which lost 3 bases and 2 bases, there was a span of 16 bases. Germline V gene sequence: CDR1 SGHVS, CDR2 FQNEAQ. CDR3: CASSLADWISQETQYF. In nucleotides, the CDR3 is TGTGCCAGCAGCTTGGCGGACTGGATAAGTCAAGAGACCCAGTACTTC.

This chain links TRBV4-1 with TRBJ2-1; D gene unclear. Per germline, CDR1 MGHRA and CDR2 YSYEKL. Trimming took 0 bases from V and 0 from J, leaving 9 bases between them. The CDR3 covers 16 residues. CDR3 sequence: CASSQESLSSYNEQFF. Written as DNA, the CDR3 is TGCGCCAGCAGCCAAGAGTCCCTTAGCTCCTACAATGAGCAGTTCTTC.

V usage is TRBV7-9 and J usage is TRBJ1-6; TRBD1 matches 10 bases. Germline V gene data show CDR1 as SEHNR and CDR2 as FQNEAQ (reference sequence). V gave up 0 bases and J gave up 8 bases; unmatched junction bases: 7. This CDR3 is 17 amino acids long. CDR3: CASSLAGTGEFHSPLHF. DNA for the CDR3: TGTGCCAGCAGCTTAGCGGGGACAGGGGAGTTCCATTCACCCCTCCACTTT.

This clone was found once. This chain uses TRBV10-3 with TRBJ2-5, with D possibly being TRBD1 (6 bases). CDR1 ENHRY and CDR2 SYGVKD come from the germline V gene. The CDR3 extends over 15 amino acids. The V gene lost 4 bases and the J gene lost 5 bases, with 17 bases spanning the gap. The CDR3 protein is CAISGETGGSETQYF. The CDR3 coding sequence is TGTGCCATCAGTGGCGAGACAGGCGGTTCGGAGACCCAGTACTTC.

This clone appeared a single time. This chain joins TRBV5-8 and TRBJ2-7; TRBD2 is a possible D gene (5 bases). Looked up from germline, CDR1 is SGHTS and CDR2 is YDEGEE. CDR3 length: 15 amino acids. V was trimmed by 2 bases and J by 2 bases, leaving 14 bases between them. The CDR3 spells CASSLSRVRTYEQYF. The DNA of the CDR3 is TGTGCCAGCAGCTTATCGCGGGTGAGGACCTACGAGCAGTACTTC.

The rearrangement joins TRBV19 to TRBJ2-1; 7 nucleotides match TRBD1. CDR1 LNHDA and CDR2 SQIVND come from the germline V gene (reference sequence). This CDR3 region has 15 residues. V gave up 5 bases and J gave up 3 bases; unmatched junction bases: 7. CDR3 region: CASSHYRGSYNEQFF. Here the CDR3 DNA reads TGTGCCAGTAGTCACTACAGGGGAAGCTACAATGAGCAGTTCTTC.

This clone was recorded only once. This sequence joins TRBV5-4 and TRBJ1-1, with D perhaps TRBD1 (6 bases). The V and J ends lost 2 bases and 6 bases respectively, with 23 bases between them. Per germline, CDR1 SGHNT and CDR2 YYREEE (reference sequence). The CDR3 runs to 17 residues. The CDR3 sequence: CASSLKAPRGNLAEAFF. The CDR3, as DNA: TGTGCCAGCAGCTTAAAAGCACCCAGGGGCAATCTCGCTGAAGCTTTCTTT. The variable domain in full, completed from reference TRBV5-4 and TRBJ1-1, reads ETGVTQSPTHLIKTRGQQVTLRCSSQSGHNTVSWYQQALGQGPQFIFQYYREEENGRGNFPPRFSGLQFPNYSSELNVNALELDDSALYLCASSLKAPRGNLAEAFFGQGTRLTVV.

The chain carries TRBV5-4 and TRBJ2-1; 9 nucleotides line up with TRBD1. Losses at the gene ends were 4 bases for V and 8 bases for J; bases not matched to a gene: 7. The CDR3 runs to 14 residues. Germline values: CDR1 SGHNT, CDR2 YYREEE (reference sequence). CDR3 amino acids: CASSPGQGSYEQFF. The CDR3 nucleotides are TGTGCCAGCAGCCCGGGACAGGGTTCATATGAGCAGTTCTTC.

The chain recombines TRBV9 with TRBJ2-3; 11 bases are a match to TRBD2. The CDR3 loop spans 20 amino acids. The trim removed 3 bases at V and 1 base at J, leaving 16 bases unmatched. Per the germline V gene, CDR1 is SGDLS and CDR2 is YYNGEE. In DNA form, the CDR3 reads TGTGCCAGCAGCGGAGGAGGAGGGCTAGCGGGAGGCGCTGGCACAGATACGCAGTATTTT. This encodes CASSGGGGLAGGAGTDTQYF.

CDR3 region: CASTNQGLGETQYF. CDR3 bases: TGTGCCAGCACCAATCAAGGGTTAGGGGAGACCCAGTACTTC. The J gene is TRBJ2-5, the V gene TRBV5-4; D ambiguous. The germline gives CDR1 SGHNT, CDR2 YYREEE (reference sequence). The CDR3 runs to 14 residues. Trimming took 6 bases from V and 5 from J, leaving 17 bases between them.

V and J are TRBV9 and TRBJ2-7, with D unclear. V was trimmed by 0 bases and J by 3 bases, leaving 10 bases between them. CDR1 is SGDLS, CDR2 YYNGEE, per germline. This CDR3 has 14 amino acids. CDR3 region: CASSVAYGGYEQYF. CDR3 nucleotide sequence: TGTGCCAGCAGCGTAGCCTACGGTGGCTACGAGCAGTACTTC.

In this sample, this clone turned up once. The chain recombines TRBV9 with TRBJ2-7; 8 bases are shared with TRBD2. Trimming cost V 4 bases and J 4 bases; bases outside gene matches: 13. The CDR3 sequence is 16 residues long. CDR1 is SGDLS, CDR2 YYNGEE, per germline. CDR3: CASSTSGTRFGYEQYF. CDR3 bases: TGTGCCAGCAGCACTTCCGGGACTAGGTTTGGGTACGAGCAGTACTTC.

The chain uses TRBV27 and TRBJ2-1; 10 bases agree with TRBD2. With 2 bases clipped from V and 7 bases from J, the junction kept 5 bases outside the gene matches. CDR1 and CDR2 (germline): MNHEY, SMNVEV (reference sequence). CDR3 length: 15 residues. CDR3 amino acids: CASSLGTSGINEQFF. For the CDR3, the DNA is TGTGCCAGCAGTTTAGGTACTAGCGGGATTAATGAGCAGTTCTTC.